The next 25 T cell receptor beta chains were all read from a single sample in a study of human T cells and chemical hapten exposure. TCRdb recomputed calls from the RACE reads with MiXCR, one row per CDR3 protein. The data show around 100,000 distinct CDR3 sequences, about 10% seen once. Time point described: pre-sensitization, week 0. Treatment given: therapeutic diphenylcyclopropenone sensitization with weekly scalp DPC. This specimen consisted of whole blood, obtained in connection with sensitization to the hapten diphenylcyclopropenone (DPC). All receptors come from a woman aged 55-69 years with alopecia areata. Some clones in this sample may be carry-over from other donors' samples.

This clonotype was counted ten times or more. The chain uses TRBV6-5 and TRBJ1-1; a weak D match, TRBD1 (5 bases). The CDR3 runs to 13 residues. Germline CDR1 MNHEY, CDR2 SVGAGI. V lost 6 bases, J lost 7 bases, and 15 bases lay in between. The CDR3 sequence: CASRGLGQYEAFF. The CDR3 DNA sequence: TGTGCCAGCAGGGGACTCGGGCAGTATGAAGCTTTCTTT.

This clonotype was detected ten times or more. The chain uses TRBV11-3 and TRBJ1-2, with D possibly being TRBD1 (6 bases). CDR1 and CDR2 (germline): SGHNT, YENEEA. The V end was cut by 8 bases, the J end by 2 bases, with 18 bases between. The CDR3 has 15 residues. The CDR3, as DNA: TGTGCCAGCCGAGAGGTGGGGACAAGAAACTATGGCTACACCTTC. Translation: CASREVGTRNYGYTF.

The chain recombines TRBV4-1 with TRBJ2-3; 8 positions match TRBD1. The germline gives CDR1 MGHRA, CDR2 YSYEKL. The CDR3 is 15 residues long. V trimming: 4 bases; J trimming: 2 bases; junction bases outside the gene matches: 5. Here the CDR3 reads CASSPGQVPTDTQYF. CDR3 DNA: TGCGCCAGCAGCCCGGGACAGGTCCCCACAGATACGCAGTATTTT.

This clonotype came up many times. The chain carries TRBV4-2 and TRBJ1-1, with a tentative D call TRBD1 (5 bases). Looked up from germline, CDR1 is LGHNA and CDR2 is YNFKEQ. This CDR3 has 16 residues. V was clipped by 1 base and J by 3 bases, with 15 bases between them. Here the CDR3 reads CASSQGLQGGDTEAFF. The CDR3 DNA reads TGTGCCAGCAGCCAAGGTCTGCAGGGAGGAGACACTGAAGCTTTCTTT.

This clonotype turned up a few times. CDR3 loop: CASSLMAAKTNTGELFF. The CDR3 DNA follows: TGTGCCAGCAGTTTAATGGCAGCCAAAACGAACACCGGGGAGCTGTTTTTT. The chain uses TRBV27 and TRBJ2-2; D gene unclear. Trimming left V 2 bases short and J 0 bases short, with 13 bases between. CDR1 and CDR2 from the germline V gene are MNHEY and SMNVEV (reference sequence). The CDR3 is 17 residues long.

The table lists this clonotype with a few counts. The CDR3, as DNA: TGCGCCAGCAGCCATAAGACAGGGGTGGCCACTGAAGCTTTCTTT. Amino acids: CASSHKTGVATEAFF. This rearrangement joins TRBV4-1 to TRBJ1-1; TRBD1 agrees at 8 bases. Looked up from germline, CDR1 is MGHRA and CDR2 is YSYEKL. V shed 3 bases, J shed 4 bases, and the junction held 7 bases outside the gene matches. The CDR3 has 15 residues.

The chain has TRBV27 and TRBJ2-7; possibly TRBD1 or TRBD2 for D (5 bases each). Germline V gene lookup returns CDR1 MNHEY and CDR2 SMNVEV (reference sequence). This CDR3 spans 14 amino acids. The V end lost 7 bases, the J end lost 2 bases, and 15 bases lay between the germline ends. The CDR3 region is CASTRSGAPYEQYF. DNA for the CDR3: TGTGCCAGCACCCGATCCGGGGCCCCCTACGAGCAGTACTTC.

The rearrangement joins TRBV18 to TRBJ1-4, with D unclear. From germline, CDR1 is KGHSH and CDR2 LQKENI. The CDR3 length is 14 residues. V dropped 2 bases and J dropped 2 bases, with 6 bases sitting between them. The chain's CDR3 is CASSPKSTNEKLFF. The CDR3 DNA reads TGTGCCAGCTCACCAAAGTCCACTAATGAAAAACTGTTTTTT. The variable domain in full, with the rest retrieved from reference TRBV18 and TRBJ1-4, is NAGVMQNPRHLVRRRGQEARLRCSPMKGHSHVYWYRQLPEEGLKFMVYLQKENIIDESGMPKERFSAEFPKEGPSILRIQQVVRGDSAAYFCASSPKSTNEKLFFGSGTQLSVL.

The chain combines TRBV29-1 with TRBJ2-1; TRBD2 matches at 11 bases. Trimming took 3 bases from V and 10 from J; bases not matched to a gene: 11. The CDR3 is 15 residues long. Germline CDR1 and CDR2: SQVTM and ANQGSEA. CDR3 loop: CSVDLAGGFFREQFF. In DNA, the CDR3 is TGCAGCGTTGACCTAGCGGGAGGATTTTTCCGAGAGCAGTTCTTC.

This clonotype was detected a few times. The chain links TRBV7-2 to TRBJ1-5, with a tentative D call TRBD1 (5 bases). The V gene lost 5 bases and the J gene lost 3 bases, with 11 bases spanning the gap. The CDR3 length is 14 residues. Germline V gene lookup returns CDR1 SGHTA and CDR2 FQGNSA. The CDR3 coding sequence is TGTGCCAGCAGCGTCGGGACTTCCAATCAGCCCCAGCATTTT. The encoded protein is CASSVGTSNQPQHF.

The gene calls are TRBV5-6 and TRBJ2-7; D possibly corresponds to TRBD1 (6 bases). The ends were cut back, 4 bases at V and 0 bases at J, with 17 bases in the middle. The CDR3 runs 16 residues. Germline CDR1 and CDR2: SGHDT and YYEEEE. CDR3 nucleotide sequence: TGTGCCAGCAGCCCTCAAACAGGGCCTAGCTCCTACGAGCAGTACTTC. The encoded protein is CASSPQTGPSSYEQYF.

Ten or more counts support this clonotype. The V call is TRBV29-1, the J call TRBJ2-3; maybe TRBD1 (6 bases). This CDR3 contains 14 residues. Looked up from germline, CDR1 is SQVTM and CDR2 is ANQGSEA. V lost 7 bases and J lost 0, with 14 bases in between. As DNA, the CDR3 is TGCAGCGCCCGAGCACAGGGAAGCACAGATACGCAGTATTTT. Its protein is CSARAQGSTDTQYF.

This clonotype was seen a handful of times. The rearrangement uses TRBV18 and TRBJ1-1, with D hard to call. Germline CDR1 is KGHSH and CDR2 is LQKENI. The CDR3 sequence is 15 residues long. V was clipped by 6 bases and J by 4 bases, with 18 bases between them. The CDR3 nucleotides are TGTGCCAGCTCGAGCTCCTACGGATCCGGCACTGAAGCTTTCTTT. As protein: CASSSSYGSGTEAFF.

This clonotype came up many times. J is TRBJ1-1 and V is TRBV7-6; 7 bases line up with TRBD1. CDR1 is SGHVS, CDR2 FNYEAQ, per germline. The J segment lost 0 bases and the V segment lost 6 bases, leaving 7 bases of the junction unmatched. The CDR3 has 15 amino acids. CDR3 bases: TGTGCCAGCAGAGCAGGGGGATCCATGAACACTGAAGCTTTCTTT. Translating gives CASRAGGSMNTEAFF.

The J gene is TRBJ2-5, the V gene TRBV24-1; no firm D call. The germline V gene encodes CDR1 KGHDR and CDR2 SFDVKD. The CDR3 length is 12 residues. V lost 0 bases and J lost 5, with 3 bases in between. CDR3 DNA: TGTGCCACCAGTGATTTGGGGGAGACCCAGTACTTC. It specifies CATSDLGETQYF.

This clonotype has at least ten counts. This chain joins TRBV12-5 and TRBJ2-3; D is possibly TRBD1 (6 bases). Germline values: CDR1 LGHNT, CDR2 FRNRAP. V dropped 9 bases and J dropped 7 bases, with 20 bases sitting between them. This CDR3 contains 14 residues. CDR3 nucleotides: TGTGCTAGCGACTTGGCAGGGGTCGAAAATACGCAGTATTTT. It is translated as CASDLAGVENTQYF. The whole variable domain, remainder taken from reference TRBV12-5 and TRBJ2-3, is DARVTQTPRHKVTEMGQEVTMRCQPILGHNTVFWYRQTMMQGLELLAYFRNRAPLDDSGMPKDRFSAEMPDATLATLKIQPSEPRDSAVYFCASDLAGVENTQYFGPGTRLTVL.

This clonotype has a count of ten or more. The gene calls are TRBV7-6 and TRBJ1-5; TRBD1 agrees at 8 bases. Germline loops: CDR1 SGHVS, CDR2 FNYEAQ. Trimming cost V 1 base and J 6 bases; bases outside gene matches: 5. The CDR3 length is 15 residues. CDR3 sequence reads: CASSLETGTGQPQHF. In DNA, the CDR3 is TGTGCCAGCAGCTTAGAGACAGGGACAGGTCAGCCCCAGCATTTT.

The chain employs TRBV29-1 and TRBJ1-3; D call uncertain. The CDR3 loop spans 13 amino acids. V was trimmed by 3 bases and J by 0 bases, leaving 6 bases between them. Germline V gene data show CDR1 as SQVTM and CDR2 as ANQGSEA. CDR3 sequence (DNA): TGCAGCGTTGACTCGGCCTCTGGAAACACCATATATTTT. This sequence encodes CSVDSASGNTIYF.

V is TRBV6-2 or TRBV6-3 and J is TRBJ2-3; 7 positions agree with TRBD1. This CDR3 comprises 14 residues. The V segment lost 5 bases and the J segment 10 bases; nucleotides outside the gene matches: 12. Germline V gene sequence: CDR1 MNHEY, CDR2 SVGEGT. As DNA, the CDR3 is TGTGCCAGCAGTGTACGGGACAGCCTCTTTGCGCAGTATTTT. Translating it yields CASSVRDSLFAQYF.

This clonotype was counted a few times. The rearrangement joins TRBV9 to TRBJ2-3; tentatively, D is TRBD2 (6 bases). The germline V gene encodes CDR1 SGDLS and CDR2 YYNGEE. The germline V and J ends were trimmed by 3 bases and 2 bases, with 10 bases remaining between them. This CDR3 comprises 14 residues. CDR3 sequence reads: CASSDRTTTDTQYF. Written as DNA, the CDR3 is TGTGCCAGCAGCGACCGGACTACCACAGATACGCAGTATTTT.

This clonotype was found a few times. This chain links TRBV9 with TRBJ1-3; D remains ambiguous. The CDR3 length is 13 residues. V dropped 4 bases and J dropped 9 bases, with 14 bases sitting between them. The V gene's germline CDR1 is SGDLS and CDR2 YYNGEE. CDR3 protein: CASSSHEARTIYF. Written as DNA, the CDR3 is TGTGCCAGCAGCTCCCACGAGGCTCGCACCATATATTTT.

This clonotype was observed a few times. This chain uses TRBV2 with TRBJ2-1; the D gene is possibly TRBD2 (5 bases). Looked up from germline, CDR1 is SNHLY and CDR2 is FYNNEI. Trimming cost V 1 base and J 8 bases, with 15 bases left between them. This CDR3 has 15 amino acids. CDR3 in DNA: TGTGCCAGCAGTGAAGAAATAGCGAGTTCGGATGAGCAGTTCTTC. It translates to CASSEEIASSDEQFF.

The V call is TRBV18, the J call TRBJ2-7; D is perhaps TRBD2 (6 bases). Germline CDR1 reads KGHSH; CDR2 reads LQKENI. The CDR3 has 11 residues. The V end was cut by 2 bases, the J end by 7 bases, with 6 bases between. The CDR3 DNA sequence: TGTGCCAGCTCACCAGGGGGGGAGCAGTACTTC. This codes for CASSPGGEQYF.

This chain links TRBV29-1 with TRBJ2-7, with a weak D call TRBD2 (5 bases). The CDR3 has 11 amino acids. Germline-derived CDR1 and CDR2 are SQVTM and ANQGSEA. V gave up 7 bases and J gave up 0 bases, with 7 bases separating them. CDR3 nucleotides: TGCAGCGGAGCGGACTCCTACGAGCAGTACTTC. Translating gives CSGADSYEQYF.

This sequence joins TRBV10-2 and TRBJ2-5; D not resolved. This CDR3 comprises 11 residues. Germline-derived CDR1 and CDR2 are WSHSY and SAAADI. The ends were cut back, 7 bases at V and 5 bases at J, with 8 bases in the middle. The DNA of the CDR3 is TGCGCCAGCAAAGGCCGGGAGACCCAGTACTTC. This translates into CASKGRETQYF.